Listed here are 29 T cell receptor beta chains from one sample, sequenced in a study of blood T cells in healthy people across ages. A second about 6 to 11 cycle PCR used barcoded and J-beta primers. TCRdb independently ran MiXCR on the 5' RACE reads; one entry per CDR3 protein. The repertoire includes 1.4 million or so distinct CDR3 sequences, 40% to 45% of them detected once, and just over 4% sits in the top ten. Sequenced sample: blood. The receptors shown here come from a woman aged 18-35 years in good health.

The chain is built from TRBV6-1 and TRBJ1-2; no reliable D call. Germline V gene lookup returns CDR1 MNHNS and CDR2 SASEGT. This CDR3 has 12 residues. Trimming removed 8 bases from V and 7 bases from J, with 14 bases in between. The CDR3 DNA is TGTGCCAGCGTTGCGATCTTCGGTGGCTACACCTTC. Amino acid sequence: CASVAIFGGYTF.

CDR3 sequence: CASSDGTSWETQYF. The CDR3 DNA reads as TGTGCCAGCAGCGATGGGACTTCCTGGGAGACCCAGTACTTC. The V gene is TRBV9, the J gene TRBJ2-5, with D maybe TRBD2 (6 bases). CDR1 is SGDLS and CDR2 is YYNGEE in the germline V gene. Trimming cost V 3 bases and J 5 bases, with 14 bases left between them. This CDR3 has 14 amino acids.

The gene calls are TRBV25-1 and TRBJ2-1; D possibly corresponds to TRBD2 (6 bases). CDR3 length: 17 amino acids. Per the germline V gene, CDR1 is MGHDK and CDR2 is SYGVNS. Trimming took off 3 bases at V and 0 bases at J, with 15 bases between the two ends. The CDR3 nucleotides read TGTGCCAGCAGTGACCTTGGGGGACTTAGCTCCTACAATGAGCAGTTCTTC. Protein product: CASSDLGGLSSYNEQFF. Based on the CDR3 plus reference TRBV25-1 and TRBJ2-1, the full variable domain is EADIYQTPRYLVIGTGKKITLECSQTMGHDKMYWYQQDPGMELHLIHYSYGVNSTEKGDLSSESTVSRIRTEHFPLTLESARPSHTSQYLCASSDLGGLSSYNEQFFGPGTRLTVL.

This sequence joins TRBV9 and TRBJ1-6; 7 bases are shared with TRBD1. Trimming removed 3 bases from V and 7 bases from J; junction bases left unmatched: 4. The CDR3 totals 14 residues. Germline V gene lookup returns CDR1 SGDLS and CDR2 YYNGEE. The CDR3 DNA is TGTGCCAGCAGCGCAGGGACAGCCAATTCACCCCTCCACTTT. This sequence encodes CASSAGTANSPLHF. Variable domain in full (rest from reference TRBV9 and TRBJ1-6): DSGVTQTPKHLITATGQRVTLRCSPRSGDLSVYWYQQSLDQGLQFLIQYYNGEERAKGNILERFSAQQFPDLHSELNLSSLELGDSALYFCASSAGTANSPLHFGNGTRLTVT.

The sample holds a few counts of this clonotype. The chain has TRBV9 and TRBJ1-2, with D tentatively TRBD1 (6 bases). CDR1 and CDR2 (germline): SGDLS, YYNGEE. The CDR3 totals 15 residues. The germline V and J ends were trimmed by 0 bases and 7 bases, with 16 bases remaining between them. The CDR3 protein is CASSVVAGVFSGYTF. Here the CDR3 DNA reads TGTGCCAGCAGCGTAGTGGCAGGGGTTTTCTCTGGCTACACCTTC.

This sequence joins TRBV27 and TRBJ2-5; 8 bases align to TRBD2. The CDR3 is made up of 15 amino acids. Trimming removed 1 base from V and 4 bases from J; junction bases left unmatched: 5. Germline values: CDR1 MNHEY, CDR2 SMNVEV (reference sequence). In DNA form, the CDR3 reads TGTGCCAGCAGTTTATATGCGGGGGGCGCAGAGACCCAGTACTTC. It yields the protein CASSLYAGGAETQYF.

This clonotype has only a few counts. J is TRBJ1-1 and V is TRBV5-5; D is undetermined. V lost 0 bases and J lost 1, with 7 bases in between. Germline CDR1 and CDR2: SGHKS and YYEKEE (reference sequence). This CDR3 has 14 residues. The CDR3 DNA is TGTGCCAGCAGCTTGGGAGATTCGAACACTGAAGCTTTCTTT. Translation gives CASSLGDSNTEAFF.

This clonotype has ten or more counts. The chain joins TRBV6-5 to TRBJ2-1; D remains ambiguous. The length of the CDR3 is 12 residues. Per germline, CDR1 MNHEY and CDR2 SVGAGI. Trimming pared 5 bases from V and 5 bases from J, leaving 7 bases between. This CDR3 reads CASSHPDNEQFF. The CDR3 nucleotides are TGTGCCAGCAGTCACCCCGACAATGAGCAGTTCTTC.

For the CDR3, the DNA is TGTGCCAGCAGCCCCGGGATGGCAGCCAAAAACATTCAGTACTTC. It encodes CASSPGMAAKNIQYF. The chain combines TRBV7-2 with TRBJ2-4; D is perhaps TRBD2 (5 bases). The V gene lost 5 bases and the J gene lost 0 bases, with 11 bases spanning the gap. The CDR3 loop spans 15 amino acids. The V gene's germline CDR1 is SGHTA and CDR2 FQGNSA.

The rearrangement links TRBV2 to TRBJ1-1; the D gene is possibly TRBD1 (5 bases). The CDR3 runs 14 residues. Trimming shortened V by 7 bases and J by 2 bases, and 14 bases separated the two germline ends. Per the germline V gene, CDR1 is SNHLY and CDR2 is FYNNEI. CDR3 coding DNA: TGTGCCAGCAACCTCGATCAGGGCAACACTGAAGCTTTCTTT. Its translation is CASNLDQGNTEAFF.

The chain has TRBV24-1 and TRBJ1-2; D not resolved. CDR3 length equals 12 residues. Trimming took off 9 bases at V and 0 bases at J, with 7 bases between the two ends. Germline V gives CDR1 KGHDR, CDR2 SFDVKD. CDR3 coding DNA: TGTGCCACCTCGGACCCTAACTATGGCTACACCTTC. Translation gives CATSDPNYGYTF.

The chain uses TRBV29-1 and TRBJ2-1; the D gene could be TRBD1 or TRBD2 (6 bases each). The CDR3 consists of 14 residues. CDR1 SQVTM and CDR2 ANQGSEA come from the germline V gene. The V gene lost 3 bases and the J gene lost 5 bases, with 14 bases spanning the gap. The CDR3 protein is CSVEVGGHHNEQFF. The CDR3 nucleotides are TGCAGCGTTGAGGTGGGGGGCCACCACAATGAGCAGTTCTTC.

This clonotype was seen only a few times. The genes are TRBV5-1 and TRBJ2-7; D is perhaps TRBD2 (5 bases). Trimming left V 0 bases short and J 0 bases short, with 13 bases between. Looked up from germline, CDR1 is SGHRS and CDR2 is YFSETQ. The CDR3 contains 16 residues. CDR3 DNA sequence: TGCGCCAGCAGCTTGGAGAGGACGGGGTTCTCCTACGAGCAGTACTTC. This sequence encodes CASSLERTGFSYEQYF.

The chain combines TRBV7-9 with TRBJ1-6; 7 bases match TRBD1. This CDR3 region has 15 residues. The germline V gene encodes CDR1 SEHNR and CDR2 FQNEAQ (reference sequence). Trimming cost V 5 bases and J 8 bases; bases outside gene matches: 9. In DNA form, the CDR3 reads TGTGCCAGCAGCCCCCTGGGACAGAGATATTCACCCCTCCACTTT. It is translated as CASSPLGQRYSPLHF.

This clonotype turned up a few times. The V and J genes are TRBV28 and TRBJ2-1, with D perhaps given as TRBD1 or TRBD2 (5 bases each). The V end was cut by 5 bases, the J end by 0 bases, with 11 bases between. The germline CDR1 and CDR2 sequences are MDHEN and SYDVKM. The CDR3 consists of 15 residues. The CDR3 DNA is TGTGCCAGCAGTAGGGGAGAAAGCTCCTACAATGAGCAGTTCTTC. Its protein product is CASSRGESSYNEQFF. Combining the CDR3 with reference TRBV28 and TRBJ2-1 gives the whole variable domain DVKVTQSSRYLVKRTGEKVFLECVQDMDHENMFWYRQDPGLGLRLIYFSYDVKMKEKGDIPEGYSVSREKKERFSLILESASTNQTSMYLCASSRGESSYNEQFFGPGTRLTVL.

This chain links TRBV20-1 with TRBJ1-4, with D uncertain. This CDR3 is built from 14 residues. The V end lost 6 bases, the J end lost 0 bases, and 11 bases lay between the germline ends. Germline V gives CDR1 DFQATT, CDR2 SNEGSKA (reference sequence). The CDR3, as DNA: TGCAGTGCCCTTACAGCAGCAACTAATGAAAAACTGTTTTTT. Translation gives CSALTAATNEKLFF.

The chain is built from TRBV4-3 and TRBJ1-2; D call uncertain. In germline, CDR1 is LGHNA, CDR2 YSLEER. This CDR3 has 17 amino acids. The germline V and J ends were trimmed by 0 bases and 0 bases, with 14 bases remaining between them. For the CDR3, the DNA is TGCGCCAGCAGCCAAGATCTCGTGGGCAGGACTAACTATGGCTACACCTTC. Translated: CASSQDLVGRTNYGYTF.

J is TRBJ2-1 and V is TRBV3-1; no reliable D call. Germline V CDR1 and CDR2: LGHDT, YNNKEL (reference sequence). Trimming cost V 0 bases and J 14 bases, with 14 bases left between them. The CDR3 contains 13 residues. CDR3 nucleotides: TGTGCCAGCAGCCAAGATCCGATAGGGTGGGAGTTCTTC. Amino acid sequence: CASSQDPIGWEFF.

The V and J genes are TRBV20-1 and TRBJ2-3; the match to TRBD2 covers 7 bases. The CDR3 sequence is 13 residues long. Germline values: CDR1 DFQATT, CDR2 SNEGSKA (reference sequence). V lost 7 bases, J lost 2 bases, and 6 bases stayed unmatched. The chain's CDR3 is CSVLAENTDTQYF. CDR3 bases: TGCAGTGTTCTAGCGGAGAACACAGATACGCAGTATTTT.

DNA of the CDR3: TGTGCCAGCAGCTTTGGAACAGGGGTTCACAATGAGCAGTTCTTC. Translation: CASSFGTGVHNEQFF. V is TRBV11-2 and J is TRBJ2-1; TRBD1 agrees at 7 bases. V shed 3 bases and J 5 bases; nucleotides not matched to a gene: 7. This CDR3 contains 15 residues. Germline lookup yields CDR1 SGHAT and CDR2 FQNNGV.

This clonotype was observed a few times. The rearrangement joins TRBV10-3 to TRBJ1-4, with unresolved D. CDR3 length: 15 amino acids. Germline assignment: CDR1 ENHRY and CDR2 SYGVKD. V shed 4 bases and J shed 4 bases, with 13 bases lying between them. The CDR3 sequence: CAISVQLNSNEKLFF. DNA of the CDR3: TGTGCCATCAGTGTCCAACTCAACAGTAATGAAAAACTGTTTTTT.

The rearrangement joins TRBV12-3 or TRBV12-4 to TRBJ2-1, with a tentative D call TRBD1 (5 bases). Trimming pared 6 bases from V and 9 bases from J, leaving 18 bases between. The CDR3 runs to 14 residues. This CDR3 reads CASSPLGAYGEQFF. The CDR3 DNA sequence: TGTGCCAGCAGCCCCCTTGGGGCGTATGGTGAGCAGTTCTTC.

About this clonotype itself: This may arise from a read error, as a much more abundant clone is one base away. The chain has TRBV20-1 and TRBJ2-7, with D perhaps matching TRBD1 (6 bases). V was pared by 5 bases and J by 3 bases, with 11 bases between. The germline V gene encodes CDR1 DFQATT and CDR2 SNEGSKA (reference sequence). CDR3 length equals 12 residues. This chain's CDR3 is CSAREGDYEQYF. The CDR3 coding sequence is TGCAGTGCTCGCGAGGGGGACTACGAGCAGTACTTC.

The V gene is TRBV2, the J gene TRBJ1-1, with no clear D. The CDR3 consists of 12 residues. V lost 6 bases, J lost 4 bases, and 9 bases lay in between. CDR1 is SNHLY, CDR2 FYNNEI, per germline. The CDR3 loop is CASRRLFTEAFF. The CDR3 DNA follows: TGTGCCAGCAGGAGATTATTCACTGAAGCTTTCTTT.

The V gene is TRBV5-4, the J gene TRBJ1-1; D perhaps matches TRBD1 (5 bases). With 0 bases removed from V and 4 bases from J, the gap between germline ends came to 19 bases. The CDR3 totals 17 residues. Germline loops: CDR1 SGHNT, CDR2 YYREEE (reference sequence). CDR3 amino acids: CASSLDGRAVPSTEAFF. As DNA, the CDR3 is TGTGCCAGCAGCTTGGACGGCAGGGCTGTACCGTCCACTGAAGCTTTCTTT. The full variable domain, its missing parts supplied by reference TRBV5-4 and TRBJ1-1, is ETGVTQSPTHLIKTRGQQVTLRCSSQSGHNTVSWYQQALGQGPQFIFQYYREEENGRGNFPPRFSGLQFPNYSSELNVNALELDDSALYLCASSLDGRAVPSTEAFFGQGTRLTVV.

The V gene is TRBV7-8, the J gene TRBJ2-6, with a weak D call TRBD1 (5 bases). This CDR3 spans 17 amino acids. Trimming shortened V by 3 bases and J by 6 bases, and 18 bases separated the two germline ends. Germline V gene sequence: CDR1 SGHVS, CDR2 FQNEAQ. DNA for the CDR3: TGTGCCAGCAGCTTTTTTCCCCCCCAGGGTCTGGCCAACGTCCTGACTTTC. As protein: CASSFFPPQGLANVLTF.

The chain joins TRBV6-1 to TRBJ2-7, with 8 positions matching TRBD1. Germline V gene lookup returns CDR1 MNHNS and CDR2 SASEGT. Trimming cost V 8 bases and J 0 bases; bases outside gene matches: 6. The CDR3 is 14 amino acids. CDR3 region: CASAGTGFSYEQYF. The CDR3 nucleotides read TGTGCCAGCGCGGGGACAGGTTTCTCCTACGAGCAGTACTTC.

The chain recombines TRBV28 with TRBJ2-1; D is ambiguous. The DNA end favors TRBJ2-7, so the J call may be wrong. Germline-derived CDR1 and CDR2 are MDHEN and SYDVKM. CDR3 length: 14 amino acids. CDR3 residues: CASSVFGYGYEQYF. CDR3 coding DNA: TGTGCCAGCAGTGTATTTGGGTATGGGTACGAGCAGTACTTC.

The table lists this clonotype with a few counts. The chain has TRBV6-4 and TRBJ1-1; D not certain. Germline assignment: CDR1 MRHNA and CDR2 SNTAGT. Trimming pared 0 bases from V and 2 bases from J, leaving 4 bases between. The CDR3 covers 13 residues. As DNA, the CDR3 is TGTGCCAGCAGTGACTCGTCAAACACTGAAGCTTTCTTT. Translating it yields CASSDSSNTEAFF.